These 32 T cell receptor beta chains originate from one sample sequenced in a study of radiotherapy plus CTLA-4 blockade in lung cancer. Profiled with immunoSEQ multiplex PCR; TCRdb holds only in-frame clones, not every one. The sample consists of around 82,000 clones, roughly 86% of them appearing once. The specimen was peripheral blood, collected from a patient treated with radiotherapy plus ipilimumab. The receptors here all came from a human donor with non-small cell lung cancer that progressed on radiotherapy plus ipilimumab.

This clone appeared a single time. V is TRBV5-4 and J is TRBJ1-2, with D possibly matching TRBD1 (6 bases). This CDR3 has 13 amino acids. The germline gives CDR1 SGHNT, CDR2 YYREEE (reference sequence). V shed 0 bases and J shed 7 bases, with 10 bases lying between them. This CDR3 reads CASSLVGAGGYTF. CDR3 sequence (DNA): TGTGCCAGCAGCTTGGTGGGGGCGGGTGGCTACACCTTC.

The J gene is TRBJ1-6, the V gene TRBV5-6, with a tentative D call TRBD1 (6 bases). With 2 bases removed from V and 8 bases from J, the gap between germline ends came to 14 bases. The germline V gene encodes CDR1 SGHDT and CDR2 YYEEEE. The CDR3 is 15 residues long. The CDR3 loop is CASSFGDRWDSPLHF. For the CDR3, the DNA is TGTGCCAGCAGCTTTGGTGACAGGTGGGATTCACCCCTCCACTTT.

This clone has just a few counts. The genes are TRBV7-2 and TRBJ1-3; 7 bases map to TRBD1. Germline CDR1 reads SGHTA; CDR2 reads FQGNSA. Trimming cost V 4 bases and J 0 bases; bases outside gene matches: 6. There are 16 residues in the CDR3. CDR3 sequence: CASSSAGGASGNTIYF. The DNA for the CDR3 is TGTGCCAGCAGCTCAGCAGGGGGGGCCTCTGGAAACACCATATATTTT.

DNA of the CDR3: TGTGCCAGCTCCACCATCCCCCCAGGACAGGGGGCCGGCGGGGAGCTGTTTTTT. The encoded protein is CASSTIPPGQGAGGELFF. This rearrangement joins TRBV18 to TRBJ2-2; 11 bases match TRBD1. CDR3 length equals 18 residues. The germline CDR1 and CDR2 sequences are KGHSH and LQKENI. Trimming at V came to 6 bases and at J to 7 bases, leaving 16 bases not matched to a gene.

This chain joins TRBV2 and TRBJ2-7; perhaps TRBD1 as D (6 bases). Trimming cost V 0 bases and J 3 bases, with 18 bases left between them. CDR1 SNHLY and CDR2 FYNNEI come from the germline V gene. This CDR3 region has 17 residues. CDR3 bases: TGTGCCAGCAGTGAAGCGCCCTTCGGACAGAGCTACTACGAGCAGTACTTC. It translates to CASSEAPFGQSYYEQYF.

The chain uses TRBV29-1 and TRBJ2-1; 11 nucleotides line up with TRBD2. This CDR3 region has 14 residues. Per the germline V gene, CDR1 is SQVTM and CDR2 is ANQGSEA. After removal of 6 bases from V and 6 bases from J, the junction contained 7 bases not matched to a gene. This CDR3 is CSVSSGLAANEQFF. The CDR3 DNA is TGCAGCGTCTCCTCGGGACTAGCGGCCAATGAGCAGTTCTTC.

This rearrangement joins TRBV6-1 to TRBJ2-1; perhaps TRBD1 as D (6 bases). V gave up 7 bases and J gave up 0 bases, with 13 bases separating them. Germline V gene sequence: CDR1 MNHNS, CDR2 SASEGT. CDR3 size: 15 residues. CDR3 region: CASNPGANSYNEQFF. The CDR3 bases are TGTGCCAGCAACCCAGGGGCTAACTCCTACAATGAGCAGTTCTTC.

V and J are TRBV6-1 and TRBJ2-3; D is unclear. The V gene lost 3 bases and the J gene lost 1 base, with 2 bases spanning the gap. The CDR3 spans 12 residues. Per the germline V gene, CDR1 is MNHNS and CDR2 is SASEGT. The DNA for the CDR3 is TGTGCCAGCAGTGAGGGCACAGATACGCAGTATTTT. Its translation: CASSEGTDTQYF.

This clone was seen a single time. The chain joins TRBV6-5 to TRBJ1-6; D is unresolved. The V end was cut by 2 bases, the J end by 10 bases, with 15 bases between. This CDR3 is 15 amino acids long. Germline V gene data show CDR1 as MNHEY and CDR2 as SVGAGI. The CDR3 here is CASSYRSELGSPLHF. In DNA, the CDR3 is TGTGCCAGCAGTTACCGTTCAGAGTTGGGATCACCCCTCCACTTT.

In DNA form, the CDR3 reads TGTGCCATCAAACAGGGAAACACCGGGGAGCTGTTTTTT. Translating gives CAIKQGNTGELFF. The J gene is TRBJ2-2, the V gene TRBV10-3; tentatively, D is TRBD1 (6 bases). V dropped 7 bases and J dropped 2 bases, with 8 bases sitting between them. Germline V gene sequence: CDR1 ENHRY, CDR2 SYGVKD. This CDR3 is 13 amino acids long.

This chain connects TRBV6-5 to TRBJ2-3; no clear D. The V and J ends lost 8 bases and 1 base respectively, with 7 bases between them. The CDR3 is 12 amino acids. Per the germline V gene, CDR1 is MNHEY and CDR2 is SVGAGI. The CDR3 DNA is TGTGCCAGCGCGTGGGGCACAGATACGCAGTATTTT. As protein: CASAWGTDTQYF.

This clone was observed a few times. This chain joins TRBV11-3 and TRBJ2-1; maybe TRBD1 (7 bases). The CDR3 length is 12 residues. From germline, CDR1 is SGHNT and CDR2 YENEEA. The V and J ends lost 8 bases and 8 bases respectively, with 13 bases between them. CDR3 region: CASGQGGDEQFF. CDR3 nucleotide sequence: TGTGCCAGCGGGCAGGGGGGTGATGAGCAGTTCTTC.

The chain has TRBV28 and TRBJ1-5; no clear D. V lost 5 bases to trimming and J lost 9 bases, with 14 bases between them. Germline V gives CDR1 MDHEN, CDR2 SYDVKM. The CDR3 has 13 residues. The CDR3 spells CASSTDFTRPQHF. The CDR3, as DNA: TGTGCCAGCAGTACGGACTTTACTAGGCCCCAGCATTTT.

The chain links TRBV28 to TRBJ1-2, with 10 bases aligning to TRBD1. Germline-derived CDR1 and CDR2 are MDHEN and SYDVKM. The CDR3 is 16 amino acids. The ends lost 2 bases at V and 8 bases at J; junction bases unmatched: 11. CDR3 loop: CASSLPGQGQIEGYTF. CDR3 DNA sequence: TGTGCCAGCAGTTTACCGGGACAGGGGCAAATAGAGGGCTACACCTTC.

This chain links TRBV11-2 with TRBJ2-3, with D unresolved. Germline CDR1 is SGHAT and CDR2 is FQNNGV. The ends were cut back, 1 base at V and 0 bases at J, with 5 bases in the middle. This CDR3 region has 14 residues. CDR3 coding DNA: TGTGCCAGCAGCTTAGGGGGTAGCACAGATACGCAGTATTTT. Protein product: CASSLGGSTDTQYF.

This chain joins TRBV4-2 and TRBJ1-1; D remains unclear. Trimming took off 0 bases at V and 11 bases at J, with 13 bases between the two ends. The V gene's germline CDR1 is LGHNA and CDR2 YNFKEQ. There are 13 residues in the CDR3. CDR3 region: CASSQEVAGGAFF. CDR3 nucleotides: TGTGCCAGCAGCCAAGAAGTTGCGGGAGGCGCTTTCTTT.

This chain joins TRBV27 and TRBJ2-3; a possible D gene is TRBD1 (5 bases). This CDR3 has 15 amino acids. The V gene's germline CDR1 is MNHEY and CDR2 SMNVEV (reference sequence). The V and J ends lost 3 bases and 2 bases respectively, with 12 bases between them. The CDR3 sequence is CASSLTDAYTDTQYF. CDR3 DNA sequence: TGTGCCAGCAGTTTGACAGACGCTTACACAGATACGCAGTATTTT.

The rearrangement uses TRBV27 and TRBJ1-5; D gene ambiguous. CDR3 length: 14 amino acids. Germline V gives CDR1 MNHEY, CDR2 SMNVEV (reference sequence). Trimming took off 0 bases at V and 1 base at J, with 4 bases between the two ends. The CDR3 region has the DNA TGTGCCAGCAGTTTATCGGGAAGCAATCAGCCCCAGCATTTT. Translating gives CASSLSGSNQPQHF.

This clone was seen once. The V and J genes are TRBV2 and TRBJ2-7; D uncertain. Trimming cost V 6 bases and J 4 bases, with 10 bases left between them. Germline V CDR1 and CDR2: SNHLY, FYNNEI. The CDR3 extends over 12 amino acids. The CDR3 DNA follows: TGTGCCAGCAGCCCGACTTTTTACGAGCAGTACTTC. This codes for CASSPTFYEQYF. The full variable domain, rest sourced from reference TRBV2 and TRBJ2-7, is EPEVTQTPSHQVTQMGQEVILRCVPISNHLYFYWYRQILGQKVEFLVSFYNNEISEKSEIFDDQFSVERPDGSNFTLKIRSTKLEDSAMYFCASSPTFYEQYFGPGTRLTVT.

The chain carries TRBV6-5 and TRBJ2-7; D possibly corresponds to TRBD2 (5 bases). V was cut by 5 bases and J by 9 bases, with 17 bases left in between. Germline CDR1 is MNHEY and CDR2 is SVGAGI. This CDR3 is 13 amino acids long. Here the CDR3 DNA reads TGTGCCAGCAGTCCGGGGTGGGGTAGGTTGCAGTACTTC. It is translated as CASSPGWGRLQYF.

The chain's CDR3 is CASSQEDSGANVLTF. The CDR3 coding sequence is TGTGCCAGCAGTCAAGAGGACTCTGGGGCCAACGTCCTGACTTTC. V gene TRBV6-6 combines with J gene TRBJ2-6; D gene unclear. The V gene's germline CDR1 is MNHNY and CDR2 SVGAGI (reference sequence). With 5 bases removed from V and 0 bases from J, the gap between germline ends came to 8 bases. The CDR3 runs 15 residues.

The chain links TRBV4-3 to TRBJ2-7; maybe TRBD2 (6 bases). V lost 3 bases and J lost 3, with 27 bases in between. Germline V lookup: CDR1 LGHNA, CDR2 YSLEER. CDR3 size: 19 residues. CDR3 protein: CASSQSGGASLHLVYEQYF. CDR3 DNA: TGCGCCAGCAGCCAGAGCGGCGGGGCTAGTCTCCATCTGGTCTACGAGCAGTACTTC.

This chain uses TRBV5-5 with TRBJ2-2; possible D gene TRBD2, 6 bases. The CDR3 is made up of 16 amino acids. The germline V gene encodes CDR1 SGHKS and CDR2 YYEKEE (reference sequence). With 1 base removed from V and 2 bases from J, the gap between germline ends came to 12 bases. The CDR3 region is CASSLWGDPNTGELFF. The DNA for the CDR3 is TGTGCCAGCAGCTTGTGGGGGGACCCTAACACCGGGGAGCTGTTTTTT.

The CDR3 sequence is CASSPIDGNTEAFF. The DNA of the CDR3 is TGTGCCAGCAGCCCTATCGACGGGAACACTGAAGCTTTCTTT. The V and J genes are TRBV7-6 and TRBJ1-1; D is uncertain. Trimming cost V 5 bases and J 1 base, with 11 bases left between them. CDR3 length: 14 amino acids. Per the germline V gene, CDR1 is SGHVS and CDR2 is FNYEAQ.

The genes are TRBV6-5 and TRBJ1-3; no clear D gene. This CDR3 spans 15 amino acids. Germline V gene sequence: CDR1 MNHEY, CDR2 SVGAGI. V lost 5 bases to trimming and J lost 2 bases, with 13 bases between them. The CDR3 sequence is CASSPTRTTGNTIYF. CDR3 bases: TGTGCCAGCAGTCCTACCAGGACCACTGGAAACACCATATATTTT.

This clone was picked up a small number of times. The chain employs TRBV16 and TRBJ1-5; TRBD1 agrees at 7 bases. CDR3 length: 16 amino acids. CDR1 is KGHSY and CDR2 is FQNENV in the germline V gene. V lost 4 bases to trimming and J lost 6 bases; unmatched junction nucleotides: 12. CDR3 nucleotide sequence: TGTGCCAGCAGCCCCGACGGGGCAGGGGGTAGTCAGCCCCAGCATTTT. Amino acid sequence: CASSPDGAGGSQPQHF.

The chain has TRBV19 and TRBJ1-6, with D unclear. The CDR3 has 15 residues. From germline, CDR1 is LNHDA and CDR2 SQIVND (reference sequence). V shed 4 bases and J shed 3 bases, with 10 bases lying between them. Here the CDR3 reads CASSKQISYNSPLHF. The CDR3 nucleotides read TGTGCCAGTAGTAAACAGATTAGCTATAATTCACCCCTCCACTTT.

The gene calls are TRBV6-6 and TRBJ1-1; D remains ambiguous. This CDR3 has 14 amino acids. With 6 bases removed from V and 6 bases from J, the gap between germline ends came to 17 bases. Germline CDR1 MNHNY, CDR2 SVGAGI (reference sequence). The CDR3 loop reads CASSRTRADAEAFF. The CDR3 DNA is TGTGCCAGCAGCCGCACGAGGGCAGATGCTGAAGCTTTCTTT.

V usage is TRBV6-5 and J usage is TRBJ1-2, with D possibly TRBD1 on 5 matching bases. Germline V gene data show CDR1 as MNHEY and CDR2 as SVGAGI. V gave up 0 bases and J gave up 3 bases, with 11 bases separating them. There are 15 residues in the CDR3. The CDR3 region has the DNA TGTGCCAGCAGTTACTCTACAGGAGCGGACTATGGCTACACCTTC. It translates to CASSYSTGADYGYTF.

The rearrangement links TRBV25-1 to TRBJ1-2; the match to TRBD1 covers 8 bases. J gave up 4 bases and V 1 base, and 5 bases lay outside the gene matches. This CDR3 region has 15 residues. The V gene's germline CDR1 is MGHDK and CDR2 SYGVNS. CDR3 loop: CASSESVGTGYGYTF. The CDR3 nucleotides read TGTGCCAGCAGTGAATCAGTAGGGACAGGCTATGGCTACACCTTC.

This clone was picked up a small number of times. The chain couples TRBV29-1 to TRBJ2-3, with 8 bases lining up with TRBD2. CDR3 length: 13 amino acids. Germline CDR1 is SQVTM and CDR2 is ANQGSEA. V lost 5 bases to trimming and J lost 3 bases; unmatched junction nucleotides: 4. In DNA form, the CDR3 reads TGCAGCGTTCGGGGGGGCCGGACAGATACGCAGTATTTT. This gives the protein CSVRGGRTDTQYF.

The chain combines TRBV5-8 with TRBJ2-1, with a tentative D call TRBD2 (6 bases). V was clipped by 0 bases and J by 7 bases, with 14 bases between them. The CDR3 is 15 residues long. Germline V gene data show CDR1 as SGHTS and CDR2 as YDEGEE. CDR3 nucleotide sequence: TGTGCCAGCAGCTTGGTAGCAATCGGAGGGAATGAGCAGTTCTTC. This translates into CASSLVAIGGNEQFF.